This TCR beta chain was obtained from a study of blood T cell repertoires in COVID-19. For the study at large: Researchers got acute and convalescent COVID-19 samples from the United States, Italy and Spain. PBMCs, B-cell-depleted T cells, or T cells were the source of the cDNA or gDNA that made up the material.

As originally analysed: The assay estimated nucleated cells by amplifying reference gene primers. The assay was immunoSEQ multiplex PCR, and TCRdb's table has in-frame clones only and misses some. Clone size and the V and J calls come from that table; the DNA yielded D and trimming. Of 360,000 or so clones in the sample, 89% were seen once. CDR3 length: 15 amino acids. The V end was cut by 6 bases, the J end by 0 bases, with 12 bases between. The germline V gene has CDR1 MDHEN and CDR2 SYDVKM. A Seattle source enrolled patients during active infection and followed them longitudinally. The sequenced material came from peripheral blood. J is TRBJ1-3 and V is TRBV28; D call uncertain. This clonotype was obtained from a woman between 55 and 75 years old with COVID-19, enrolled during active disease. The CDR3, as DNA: TGTGCCAGCAGCGCCAGAGGGCACTCTGGAAACACCATATATTTT. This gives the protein CASSARGHSGNTIYF.